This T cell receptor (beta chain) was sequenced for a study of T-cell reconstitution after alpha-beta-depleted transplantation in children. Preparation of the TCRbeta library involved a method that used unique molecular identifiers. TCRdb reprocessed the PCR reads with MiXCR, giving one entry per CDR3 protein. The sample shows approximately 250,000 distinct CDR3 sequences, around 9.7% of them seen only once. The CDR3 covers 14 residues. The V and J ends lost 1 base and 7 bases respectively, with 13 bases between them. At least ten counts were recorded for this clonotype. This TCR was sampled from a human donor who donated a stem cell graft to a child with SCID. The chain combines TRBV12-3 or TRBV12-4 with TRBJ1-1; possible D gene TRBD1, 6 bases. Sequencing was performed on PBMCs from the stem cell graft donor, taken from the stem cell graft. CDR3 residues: CASSLGRGKDEAFF. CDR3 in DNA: TGTGCCAGCAGTTTAGGCAGGGGAAAGGATGAAGCTTTCTTT.